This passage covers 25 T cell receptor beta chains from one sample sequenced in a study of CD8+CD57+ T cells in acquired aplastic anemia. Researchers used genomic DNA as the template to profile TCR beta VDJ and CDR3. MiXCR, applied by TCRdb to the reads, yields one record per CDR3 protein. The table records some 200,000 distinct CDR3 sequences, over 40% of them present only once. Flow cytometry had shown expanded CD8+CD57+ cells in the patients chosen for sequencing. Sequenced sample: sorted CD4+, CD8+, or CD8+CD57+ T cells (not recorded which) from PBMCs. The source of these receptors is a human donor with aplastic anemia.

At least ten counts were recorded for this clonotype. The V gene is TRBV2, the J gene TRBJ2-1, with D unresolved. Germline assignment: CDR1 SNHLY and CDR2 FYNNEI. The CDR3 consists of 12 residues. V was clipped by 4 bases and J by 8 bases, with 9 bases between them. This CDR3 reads CASSARNDEQFF. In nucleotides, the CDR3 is TGTGCCAGCAGTGCGCGGAACGATGAGCAGTTCTTC.

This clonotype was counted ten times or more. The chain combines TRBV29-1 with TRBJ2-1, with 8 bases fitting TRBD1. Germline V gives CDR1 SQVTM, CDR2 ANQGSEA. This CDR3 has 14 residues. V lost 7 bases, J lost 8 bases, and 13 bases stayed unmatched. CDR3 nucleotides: TGCAGCGCTACCGATCAGGGACAGGCCTATGAGCAGTTCTTC. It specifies CSATDQGQAYEQFF.

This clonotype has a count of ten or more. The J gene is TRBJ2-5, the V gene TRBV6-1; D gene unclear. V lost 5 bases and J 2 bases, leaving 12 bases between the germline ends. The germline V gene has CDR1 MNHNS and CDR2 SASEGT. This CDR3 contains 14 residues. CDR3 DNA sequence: TGTGCCAGCAGTCCTACAGCGAATCAAGAGACCCAGTACTTC. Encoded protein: CASSPTANQETQYF.

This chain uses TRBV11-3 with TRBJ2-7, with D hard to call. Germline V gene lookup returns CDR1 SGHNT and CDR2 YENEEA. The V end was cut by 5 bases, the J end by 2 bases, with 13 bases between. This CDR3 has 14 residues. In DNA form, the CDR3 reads TGTGCCAGCAGCCCCTATCGCACAGCCTACGAGCAGTACTTC. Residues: CASSPYRTAYEQYF.

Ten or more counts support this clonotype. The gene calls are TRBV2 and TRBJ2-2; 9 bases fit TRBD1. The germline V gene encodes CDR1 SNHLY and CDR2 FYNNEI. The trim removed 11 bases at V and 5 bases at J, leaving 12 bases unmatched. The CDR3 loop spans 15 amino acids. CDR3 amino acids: CAGRGTGLRTGELFF. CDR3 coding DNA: TGTGCCGGGAGGGGGACAGGGCTCCGGACCGGGGAGCTGTTTTTT.

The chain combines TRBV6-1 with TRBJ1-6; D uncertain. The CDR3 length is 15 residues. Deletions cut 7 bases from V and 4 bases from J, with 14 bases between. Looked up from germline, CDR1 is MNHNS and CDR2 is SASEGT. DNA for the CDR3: TGTGCCAGCACCTCCGTGCGGGGTTATAATTCACCCCTCCACTTT. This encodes CASTSVRGYNSPLHF.

In nucleotides, the CDR3 is TGTGCCAGTAGTATTATCCAGCGCAGGGGCACCGGGGAGCTGTTTTTT. Translation: CASSIIQRRGTGELFF. The J gene is TRBJ2-2, the V gene TRBV19, with D possibly being TRBD1 (6 bases). This CDR3 has 16 amino acids. Germline values: CDR1 LNHDA, CDR2 SQIVND (reference sequence). The V gene lost 3 bases and the J gene lost 4 bases, with 15 bases spanning the gap.

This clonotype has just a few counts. For the CDR3, the DNA is TGTGCCATCAGAAGGGCGGGAGGGGACAATGAGCAGTTCTTC. Translating gives CAIRRAGGDNEQFF. The chain has TRBV10-3 and TRBJ2-1; 9 nucleotides match TRBD2. The CDR3 contains 14 residues. Germline CDR1 and CDR2: ENHRY and SYGVKD. V trimming: 6 bases; J trimming: 5 bases; junction bases outside the gene matches: 5.

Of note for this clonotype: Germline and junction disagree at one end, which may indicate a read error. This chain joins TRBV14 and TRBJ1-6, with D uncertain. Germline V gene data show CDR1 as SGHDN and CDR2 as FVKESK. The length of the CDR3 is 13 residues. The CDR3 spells CASSRDKGGTLRF. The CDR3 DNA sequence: TGTGCCAGCAGCCGAGATAAGGGAGGAACCCTCCGCTTT.

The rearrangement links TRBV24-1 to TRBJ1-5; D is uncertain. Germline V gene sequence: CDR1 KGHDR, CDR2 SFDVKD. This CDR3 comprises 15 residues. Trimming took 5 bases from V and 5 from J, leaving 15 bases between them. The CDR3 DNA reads TGTGCCACCAGTGCCCCGAGGGCCGGTGATCAGCCCCAGCATTTT. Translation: CATSAPRAGDQPQHF.

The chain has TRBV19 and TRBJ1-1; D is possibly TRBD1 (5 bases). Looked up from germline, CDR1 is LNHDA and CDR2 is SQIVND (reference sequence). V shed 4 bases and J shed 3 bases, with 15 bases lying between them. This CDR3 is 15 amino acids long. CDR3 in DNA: TGTGCCAGTAGTAATCTGGCGGGGCACGACACTGAAGCTTTCTTT. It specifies CASSNLAGHDTEAFF.

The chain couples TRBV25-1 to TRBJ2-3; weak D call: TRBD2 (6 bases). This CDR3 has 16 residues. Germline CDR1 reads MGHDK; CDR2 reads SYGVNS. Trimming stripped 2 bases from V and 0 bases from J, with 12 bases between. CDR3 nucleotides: TGTGCCAGCAGTGAAAGCGGGCCAGCTAGCACAGATACGCAGTATTTT. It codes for CASSESGPASTDTQYF. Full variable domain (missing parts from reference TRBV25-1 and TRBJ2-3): EADIYQTPRYLVIGTGKKITLECSQTMGHDKMYWYQQDPGMELHLIHYSYGVNSTEKGDLSSESTVSRIRTEHFPLTLESARPSHTSQYLCASSESGPASTDTQYFGPGTRLTVL.

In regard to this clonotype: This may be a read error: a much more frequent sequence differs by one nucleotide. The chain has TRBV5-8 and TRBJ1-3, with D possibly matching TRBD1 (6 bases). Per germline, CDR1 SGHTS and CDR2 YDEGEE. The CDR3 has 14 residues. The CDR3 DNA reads TGTGTCAGTTATTGGGGGGCCAGTGGAAACACCATATATTTT. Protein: CVSYWGASGNTIYF.

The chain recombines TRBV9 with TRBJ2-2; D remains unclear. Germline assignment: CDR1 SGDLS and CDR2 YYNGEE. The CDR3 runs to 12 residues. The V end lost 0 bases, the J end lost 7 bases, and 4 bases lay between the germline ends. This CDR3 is CASSVEIGELFF. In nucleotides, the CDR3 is TGTGCCAGCAGCGTAGAAATCGGGGAGCTGTTTTTT.

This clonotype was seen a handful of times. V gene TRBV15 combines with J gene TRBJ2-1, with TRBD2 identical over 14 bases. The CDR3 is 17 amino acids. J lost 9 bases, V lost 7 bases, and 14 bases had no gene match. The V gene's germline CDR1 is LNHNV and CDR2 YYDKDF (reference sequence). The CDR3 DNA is TGTGCCACCACCGGGACTAGCGGGAGTTCCTTGCGGGGTGAGCAGTTCTTC. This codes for CATTGTSGSSLRGEQFF.

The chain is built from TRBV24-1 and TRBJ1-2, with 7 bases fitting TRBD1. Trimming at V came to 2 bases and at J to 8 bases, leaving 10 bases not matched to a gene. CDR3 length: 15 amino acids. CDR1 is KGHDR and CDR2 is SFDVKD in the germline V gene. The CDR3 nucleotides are TGTGCCACCAGTGATTCTGTTGGGACAGCTTTAGGCTACACCTTC. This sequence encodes CATSDSVGTALGYTF.

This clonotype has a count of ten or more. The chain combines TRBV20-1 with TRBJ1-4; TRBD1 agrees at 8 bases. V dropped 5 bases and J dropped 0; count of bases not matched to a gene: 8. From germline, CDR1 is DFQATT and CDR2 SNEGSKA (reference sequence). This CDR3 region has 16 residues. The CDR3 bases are TGCAGTGCTCAAAAGACAGGGGCCCCAACTAATGAAAAACTGTTTTTT. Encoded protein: CSAQKTGAPTNEKLFF.

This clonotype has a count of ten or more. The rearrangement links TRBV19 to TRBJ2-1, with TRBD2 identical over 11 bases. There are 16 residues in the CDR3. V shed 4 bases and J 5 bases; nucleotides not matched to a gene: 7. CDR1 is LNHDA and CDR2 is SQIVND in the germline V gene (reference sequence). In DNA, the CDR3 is TGTGCCAGTAGTAGTCATAGCGGGAGGGCAAACAATGAGCAGTTCTTC. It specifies CASSSHSGRANNEQFF.

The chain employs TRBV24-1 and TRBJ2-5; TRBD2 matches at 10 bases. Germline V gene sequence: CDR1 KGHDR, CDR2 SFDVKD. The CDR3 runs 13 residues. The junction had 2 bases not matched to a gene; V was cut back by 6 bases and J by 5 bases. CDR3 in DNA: TGTGCCACCAGTCTTAGCGGGAGGGAGACCCAGTACTTC. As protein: CATSLSGRETQYF.

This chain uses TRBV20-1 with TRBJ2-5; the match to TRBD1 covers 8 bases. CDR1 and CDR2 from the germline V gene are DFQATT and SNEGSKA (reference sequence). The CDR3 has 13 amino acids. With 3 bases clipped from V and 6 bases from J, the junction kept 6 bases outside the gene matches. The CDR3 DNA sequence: TGCAGTGCTAGCCCAGGGGGCGATAAGACCCAGTACTTC. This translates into CSASPGGDKTQYF.

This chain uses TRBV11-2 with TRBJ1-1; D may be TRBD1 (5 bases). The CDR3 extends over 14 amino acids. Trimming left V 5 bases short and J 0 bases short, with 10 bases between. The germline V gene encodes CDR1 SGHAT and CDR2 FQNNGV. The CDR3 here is CASSLPGLNTEAFF. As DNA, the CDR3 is TGTGCCAGCAGCCTCCCGGGACTGAACACTGAAGCTTTCTTT.

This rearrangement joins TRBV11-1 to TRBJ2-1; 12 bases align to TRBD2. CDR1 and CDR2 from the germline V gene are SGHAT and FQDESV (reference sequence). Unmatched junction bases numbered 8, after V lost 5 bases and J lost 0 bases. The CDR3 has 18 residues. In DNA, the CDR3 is TGTGCCAGCAGCCCAAGCTCGACTAGCGGGGGCTCCTACAATGAGCAGTTCTTC. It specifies CASSPSSTSGGSYNEQFF.

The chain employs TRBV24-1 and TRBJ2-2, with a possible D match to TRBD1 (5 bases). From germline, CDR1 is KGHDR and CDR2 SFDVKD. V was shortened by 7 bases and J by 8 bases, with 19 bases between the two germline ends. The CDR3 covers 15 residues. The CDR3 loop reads CATSNKQVSGGELFF. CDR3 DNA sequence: TGTGCCACCAGCAACAAACAGGTCTCGGGTGGGGAGCTGTTTTTT.

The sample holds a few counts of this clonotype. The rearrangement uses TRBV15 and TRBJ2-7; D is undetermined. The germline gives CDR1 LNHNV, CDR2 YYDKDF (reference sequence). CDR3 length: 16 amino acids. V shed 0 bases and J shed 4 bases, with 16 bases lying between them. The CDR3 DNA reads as TGTGCCACCAGCAGAGATTATTCGGGTACCCGTTACGAGCAGTACTTC. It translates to CATSRDYSGTRYEQYF.

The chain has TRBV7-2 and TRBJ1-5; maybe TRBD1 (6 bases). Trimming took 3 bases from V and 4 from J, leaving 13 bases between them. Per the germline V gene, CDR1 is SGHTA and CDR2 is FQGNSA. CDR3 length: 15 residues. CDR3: CASSLGTRENQPQHF. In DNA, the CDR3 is TGTGCCAGCAGCTTGGGGACAAGGGAGAATCAGCCCCAGCATTTT.